The 18 T cell receptor beta chains in this list originate from one sample, sequenced in a study of T cell responses to AZD1222 COVID-19 vaccine. Here immunoSEQ multiplex PCR was the method, and the copy in TCRdb shows in-frame clones only, minus some. Here the sample spans some 120,000 clones, 89% being singletons. The source was peripheral blood, collected on day 0 of AZD1222 vaccination. These receptors originate from an adult in good health.

The genes are TRBV19 and TRBJ1-2; a weak D match, TRBD1 (5 bases). Between the trimmed V and J ends, which lost 7 bases and 3 bases, there was a span of 15 bases. Germline V gene lookup returns CDR1 LNHDA and CDR2 SQIVND (reference sequence). CDR3 length: 14 residues. The CDR3: CASTWGGSDYGYTF. For the CDR3, the DNA is TGTGCCAGTACCTGGGGGGGATCAGACTATGGCTACACCTTC.

The J gene is TRBJ2-1, the V gene TRBV7-8; 9 positions match TRBD1. The trim removed 6 bases at V and 3 bases at J, leaving 6 bases unmatched. Germline V gene data show CDR1 as SGHVS and CDR2 as FQNEAQ. The CDR3 has 15 residues. CDR3 residues: CASRAGTGIYNEQFF. The CDR3 region has the DNA TGTGCCAGCAGGGCCGGGACAGGGATCTACAATGAGCAGTTCTTC.

This chain uses TRBV6-5 with TRBJ1-6; D ambiguous. The ends were cut back, 0 bases at V and 5 bases at J, with 8 bases in the middle. The CDR3 covers 15 residues. The germline CDR1 and CDR2 sequences are MNHEY and SVGAGI. The CDR3 DNA is TGTGCCAGCAGTTACTCCAAGGGTGATAATTCACCCCTCCACTTT. Encoded protein: CASSYSKGDNSPLHF.

The genes are TRBV19 and TRBJ2-7; 10 nucleotides agree with TRBD1. The germline CDR1 and CDR2 sequences are LNHDA and SQIVND (reference sequence). The length of the CDR3 is 15 residues. V trimming: 4 bases; J trimming: 4 bases; junction bases outside the gene matches: 7. CDR3 residues: CASSTDRDRGYEQYF. DNA for the CDR3: TGTGCCAGTAGTACCGACCGGGACAGGGGTTACGAGCAGTACTTC.

The DNA of the CDR3 is TGTGCCAGCAGCCCCCGAAGCGGGATTTCCTACAATGAGCAGTTCTTC. Protein sequence: CASSPRSGISYNEQFF. This chain connects TRBV7-9 to TRBJ2-1, with TRBD2 matching 7 bases. Germline V gene sequence: CDR1 SEHNR, CDR2 FQNEAQ (reference sequence). J was trimmed by 1 base and V by 5 bases; bases with no gene match: 8. The CDR3 is made up of 16 amino acids.

The rearrangement links TRBV24-1 to TRBJ1-5; tentative D call: TRBD1 (5 bases). V lost 2 bases, J lost 11 bases, and 18 bases lay in between. The CDR3 loop spans 15 amino acids. CDR1 is KGHDR and CDR2 is SFDVKD in the germline V gene. The CDR3: CATSDSTRAGMTQHF. The CDR3 DNA reads TGTGCCACCAGTGATTCGACCAGGGCGGGGATGACCCAGCATTTT.

The chain couples TRBV18 to TRBJ2-7; the match to TRBD1 covers 7 bases. The germline CDR1 and CDR2 sequences are KGHSH and LQKENI. The ends lost 2 bases at V and 7 bases at J; junction bases unmatched: 11. The length of the CDR3 is 15 residues. As DNA, the CDR3 is TGTGCCAGCTCACCAATACAGGGGTCCGCGGGTGAGCAGTACTTC. Residues: CASSPIQGSAGEQYF.

This rearrangement joins TRBV9 to TRBJ1-4, with D possibly TRBD1 on 6 matching bases. The CDR3 contains 15 residues. V lost 3 bases, J lost 2 bases, and 11 bases lay in between. Germline loops: CDR1 SGDLS, CDR2 YYNGEE. The CDR3 spells CASSATGRTNEKLFF. CDR3 bases: TGTGCCAGCAGCGCAACAGGGAGGACTAATGAAAAACTGTTTTTT.

Notes on this clone: Other DNA sequences in this specimen translate into the identical CDR3. The chain combines TRBV3-1 (or the pseudogene TRBV3-2) with TRBJ1-6; D is perhaps TRBD1 (6 bases). The CDR3 contains 14 residues. Germline values: CDR1 LGHDT, CDR2 YNNKEL (reference sequence). The V gene lost 3 bases and the J gene lost 7 bases, with 10 bases spanning the gap. CDR3 DNA sequence: TGTGCCAGCAGCCATTCAGGGGAAAATTCACCCCTCCACTTT. It codes for CASSHSGENSPLHF.

This clone has only one observation. The chain links TRBV7-2 to TRBJ1-1; tentatively, D is TRBD1 (6 bases). The V gene's germline CDR1 is SGHTA and CDR2 FQGNSA. This CDR3 is built from 14 residues. V gave up 6 bases and J gave up 6 bases, with 17 bases separating them. The CDR3 DNA sequence: TGTGCCAGCAGGATTTACAGGGCCGGAGCTGAAGCTTTCTTT. Translation gives CASRIYRAGAEAFF.

The chain links TRBV11-3 to TRBJ2-1; tentatively, D is TRBD2 (5 bases). V was shortened by 1 base and J by 5 bases, with 6 bases between the two germline ends. The CDR3 length is 13 residues. Germline V gives CDR1 SGHNT, CDR2 YENEEA. The CDR3 loop reads CASSLVGDNEQFF. The CDR3 DNA follows: TGTGCCAGCAGCTTAGTCGGGGACAATGAGCAGTTCTTC.

A single count supports this clone. The chain is built from TRBV6-4 and TRBJ1-5, with 8 bases fitting TRBD1. The V and J ends lost 3 bases and 5 bases, in that order; junction bases with no gene match: 3. Looked up from germline, CDR1 is MRHNA and CDR2 is SNTAGT. CDR3 size: 14 residues. The CDR3 DNA follows: TGTGCCAGCAGTGAGACAGGGGAGGATCAGCCCCAGCATTTT. This codes for CASSETGEDQPQHF.

This chain links TRBV28 with TRBJ2-7; a weak D match, TRBD2 (5 bases). Germline lookup yields CDR1 MDHEN and CDR2 SYDVKM. V lost 11 bases and J 5 bases, leaving 7 bases between the germline ends. The CDR3 extends over 9 amino acids. The CDR3 is CASGDEQYF. The DNA of the CDR3 is TGTGCCTCCGGGGACGAGCAGTACTTC.

The chain's CDR3 is CATSDPTEPYEQYF. The CDR3 bases are TGTGCCACCAGTGATCCCACAGAGCCCTACGAGCAGTACTTC. This chain uses TRBV24-1 with TRBJ2-7; no definite D call. CDR3 length: 14 amino acids. The germline CDR1 and CDR2 sequences are KGHDR and SFDVKD. V lost 3 bases and J lost 2, with 10 bases in between.

DNA for the CDR3: TGCGCCAGCAGCCGGGTGAAGGGGACTTCCTACGAGCAGTACTTC. Translated, it gives CASSRVKGTSYEQYF. The chain joins TRBV4-1 to TRBJ2-7, with D maybe TRBD2 (6 bases). Germline loops: CDR1 MGHRA, CDR2 YSYEKL. The length of the CDR3 is 15 residues. With 4 bases removed from V and 1 base from J, the gap between germline ends came to 14 bases.

In nucleotides, the CDR3 is TGTGCCAGCAGAGGGGATGAGCAGTTCTTC. Protein: CASRGDEQFF. The V call is TRBV12-3 or TRBV12-4, the J call TRBJ2-1, with D possibly matching TRBD1 (5 bases). Trimming removed 6 bases from V and 8 bases from J, with 5 bases in between. This CDR3 contains 10 residues.

The chain uses TRBV6-5 and TRBJ1-1, with D possibly being TRBD1 (5 bases). The V gene lost 1 base and the J gene lost 2 bases, with 5 bases spanning the gap. CDR3 size: 13 residues. Germline values: CDR1 MNHEY, CDR2 SVGAGI. DNA of the CDR3: TGTGCCAGCAGTTACTGGGACAACACTGAAGCTTTCTTT. Translation gives CASSYWDNTEAFF.

The genes are TRBV7-9 and TRBJ2-5, with D unclear. This CDR3 has 16 amino acids. The V gene lost 5 bases and the J gene lost 1 base, with 17 bases spanning the gap. Germline V gene lookup returns CDR1 SEHNR and CDR2 FQNEAQ (reference sequence). The CDR3 DNA follows: TGTGCCAGCAGCCCCGCTGGCCCACGGGCCCAAGAGACCCAGTACTTC. Its protein product is CASSPAGPRAQETQYF.